The next 10 T cell receptor beta chains were all read from a single sample in a study of blood T cell repertoires in COVID-19. The assay was immunoSEQ multiplex PCR, and TCRdb's table has in-frame clones only and misses some. The profile covers 260,000 or so clones, with nearly 90% appearing a single time and about 9.8% taken by the ten largest. Sequencing was done on a sample of peripheral blood. All receptors derive from a man aged 18 to 29 with active or convalescent COVID-19.

V gene TRBV5-1 combines with J gene TRBJ2-1; 13 bases fit TRBD2. CDR1 is SGHRS, CDR2 YFSETQ, per germline. Trimming at V came to 0 bases and at J to 8 bases, leaving 17 bases not matched to a gene. This CDR3 spans 20 amino acids. The CDR3 DNA follows: TGCGCCAGCAGCTTGGTCGGATACAAGGGACTAGCGGGGCCAAGGGATGAGCAGTTCTTC. This codes for CASSLVGYKGLAGPRDEQFF.

V gene TRBV11-3 combines with J gene TRBJ1-1; the D gene is possibly TRBD1 (5 bases). V was shortened by 5 bases and J by 0 bases, with 10 bases between the two germline ends. The CDR3 has 14 residues. The germline V gene has CDR1 SGHNT and CDR2 YENEEA. The CDR3 region is CASSLSGMNTEAFF. As DNA, the CDR3 is TGTGCCAGCAGCCTATCAGGGATGAACACTGAAGCTTTCTTT.

The chain has TRBV5-5 and TRBJ2-7; D ambiguous. V was shortened by 0 bases and J by 3 bases, with 7 bases between the two germline ends. This CDR3 spans 13 amino acids. The germline CDR1 and CDR2 sequences are SGHKS and YYEKEE (reference sequence). CDR3 protein: CASSLDIYYEQYF. The CDR3 DNA is TGTGCCAGCAGCTTGGACATTTACTACGAGCAGTACTTC. Using reference TRBV5-5 and TRBJ2-7 for the parts outside the CDR3, the full variable domain is DAGVTQSPTHLIKTRGQQVTLRCSPISGHKSVSWYQQVLGQGPQFIFQYYEKEERGRGNFPDRFSARQFPNYSSELNVNALLLGDSALYLCASSLDIYYEQYFGPGTRLTVT.

V usage is TRBV4-1 and J usage is TRBJ2-6; TRBD1 is a possible D gene (6 bases). CDR1 is MGHRA and CDR2 is YSYEKL in the germline V gene. V lost 1 base and J lost 0, with 10 bases in between. The CDR3 loop spans 17 amino acids. The CDR3 loop is CASSQARTASGANVLTF. CDR3 sequence (DNA): TGCGCCAGCAGCCAAGCCCGGACAGCCTCTGGGGCCAACGTCCTGACTTTC.

This sequence joins TRBV6-1 and TRBJ2-4; perhaps TRBD2 as D (7 bases). There are 16 residues in the CDR3. Germline assignment: CDR1 MNHNS and CDR2 SASEGT. V was trimmed by 6 bases and J by 7 bases, leaving 22 bases between them. CDR3 amino acids: CASREQTGGLRNIQYF. DNA of the CDR3: TGTGCCAGCAGGGAACAGACGGGGGGCCTTAGGAACATTCAGTACTTC.

This chain connects TRBV10-2 to TRBJ1-5, with D perhaps TRBD1 (6 bases). Germline V gene lookup returns CDR1 WSHSY and CDR2 SAAADI. The CDR3 length is 16 residues. The V and J ends lost 4 bases and 0 bases respectively, with 13 bases between them. The DNA for the CDR3 is TGCGCCAGCAGTGCACAGGGACCCCGTAGCAATCAGCCCCAGCATTTT. It is translated as CASSAQGPRSNQPQHF.

CDR3 DNA: TGTGCCACCAGCAGACCTACTTTAGGTCAGGATAACTATGGCTACACCTTC. It translates to CATSRPTLGQDNYGYTF. The chain recombines TRBV15 with TRBJ1-2; D gene ambiguous. V was shortened by 2 bases and J by 1 base, with 17 bases between the two germline ends. In germline, CDR1 is LNHNV, CDR2 YYDKDF (reference sequence). The CDR3 sequence is 17 residues long.

The CDR3 DNA sequence: TGTGCCAGCAGCTCGAAACGGTACGGGACTGACTCCTACGAGCAGTACTTC. Amino acid sequence: CASSSKRYGTDSYEQYF. The gene calls are TRBV5-4 and TRBJ2-7, with a tentative D call TRBD2 (6 bases). V was clipped by 3 bases and J by 0 bases, with 19 bases between them. Per the germline V gene, CDR1 is SGHNT and CDR2 is YYREEE (reference sequence). The CDR3 length is 17 residues.

This clone showed up just once. The chain carries TRBV27 and TRBJ2-7; the D gene is possibly TRBD1 (5 bases). V lost 5 bases to trimming and J lost 2 bases, with 13 bases between them. The CDR3 loop spans 14 amino acids. The V gene's germline CDR1 is MNHEY and CDR2 SMNVEV (reference sequence). Here the CDR3 reads CASSIGVTTYEQYF. The CDR3 region has the DNA TGTGCCAGCAGTATAGGGGTTACTACCTACGAGCAGTACTTC.

V gene TRBV5-6 combines with J gene TRBJ1-1, with 7 positions matching TRBD1. Germline lookup yields CDR1 SGHDT and CDR2 YYEEEE. The junction had 5 bases not matched to a gene; V was cut back by 3 bases and J by 6 bases. This CDR3 has 13 residues. CDR3 sequence: CASSYRGGAEAFF. The CDR3 region has the DNA TGTGCCAGCAGCTACAGGGGTGGCGCTGAAGCTTTCTTT.